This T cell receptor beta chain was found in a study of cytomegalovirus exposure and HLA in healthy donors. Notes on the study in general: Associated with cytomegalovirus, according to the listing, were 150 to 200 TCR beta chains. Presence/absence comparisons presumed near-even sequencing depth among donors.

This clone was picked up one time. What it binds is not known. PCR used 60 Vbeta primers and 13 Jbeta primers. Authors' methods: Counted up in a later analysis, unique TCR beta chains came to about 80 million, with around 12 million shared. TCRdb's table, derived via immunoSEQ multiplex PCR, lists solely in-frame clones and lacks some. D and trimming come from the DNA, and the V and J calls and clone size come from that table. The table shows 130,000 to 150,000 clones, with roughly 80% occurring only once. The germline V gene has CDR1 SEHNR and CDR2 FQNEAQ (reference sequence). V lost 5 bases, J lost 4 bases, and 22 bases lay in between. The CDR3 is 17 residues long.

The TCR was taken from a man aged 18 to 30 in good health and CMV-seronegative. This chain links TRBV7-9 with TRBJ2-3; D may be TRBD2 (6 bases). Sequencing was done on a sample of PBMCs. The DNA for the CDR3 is TGTGCCAGCAGCCGTCGGCGGGGAGATGGTGGAGCAGATACGCAGTATTTT. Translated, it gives CASSRRRGDGGADTQYF. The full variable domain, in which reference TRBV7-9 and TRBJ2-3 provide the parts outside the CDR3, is DTGVSQNPRHKITKRGQNVTFRCDPISEHNRLYWYRQTLGQGPEFLTYFQNEAQLEKSRLLSDRFSAERPKGSFSTLEIQRTEQGDSAMYLCASSRRRGDGGADTQYFGPGTRLTVL.